A selection of T cell receptor beta chains follows, all from one sample in a study of cytomegalovirus exposure and HLA in healthy donors. The protocol was immunoSEQ multiplex PCR, while the TCRdb copy is restricted to in-frame clones and leaves out a portion. The table has roughly 100,000 clones, around two thirds seen once. The sequencing sample was made of PBMCs. These receptors all stem from a man aged 30 to 45 in good health and CMV-seropositive. Each CDR3 is given with its conserved first and last residue. Each record gives: D gene, V gene, J gene, clone size, CDR3 DNA, CDR3 protein. The D gene is left open where the match is weak. Size is omitted from some rows. Given values are once, few, many or a class for expanded clones.

>NA|TRBV7-6|TRBJ2-2|NA
TGTGCCAGCAGCTTCTACAGGGAAGTCGGGGAGCTGTTTTTT
CASSFYREVGELFF
>NA|TRBV5-4|TRBJ2-5|NA
TGTGCCAGCAGCTTGGGAGGGGGTGGTGAGACCCAGTACTTC
CASSLGGGGETQYF
>NA|TRBV7-3|TRBJ2-3|NA
TGTGCCAGCAGCCCTCTCTCTTACACAGATACGCAGTATTTT
CASSPLSYTDTQYF
>TRBD1|TRBV9|TRBJ2-7|NA
TGTGCCAGCAGCGCCGAGAAGGACAGGGCTTCGTACGAGCAGTACTTC
CASSAEKDRASYEQYF
>NA|TRBV5-4|TRBJ1-6|NA
TGTGCCAGCAGCACATTTAGCGGGACACCTCCGGGGCCCCTCCACTTT
CASSTFSGTPPGPLHF
>TRBD1|TRBV4-1|TRBJ2-7|few
TGCGCCAGCAGCCACGGACAGGGGCAGGACGAGCAGTACTTC
CASSHGQGQDEQYF
>NA|TRBV15|TRBJ2-2|NA
TGTGCCACCAGCAGAGATAGATCAACCGGGGAGCTGTTTTTT
CATSRDRSTGELFF
>TRBD1|TRBV9|TRBJ1-1|NA
TGTGCCAGCAGCGCAGACAGGGTTGGAACTGAAGCTTTCTTT
CASSADRVGTEAFF
>NA|TRBV6-5|TRBJ2-7|NA
TGTGCCAGCAGTTACTCGACTGGGTTTTACGAGCAGTACTTC
CASSYSTGFYEQYF
>NA|TRBV19|TRBJ2-5|few
TGTGCCAGTAGCGGTCCCCGCCGGGAGACCCAGTACTTC
CASSGPRRETQYF
>TRBD1|TRBV5-4|TRBJ2-3|once
TGTGCCAGCAGCTTTTGGACAGGGGGCACAGATACGCAGTATTTT
CASSFWTGGTDTQYF
>NA|TRBV5-6|TRBJ2-7|once
TGTGCCAGCAGCTTGTTTCTGGGCACCTACGAGCAGTACTTC
CASSLFLGTYEQYF
>NA|TRBV27|TRBJ2-7|few
TGTGCCAGCAGTTTGAGGGCGAACGCCTACGAGCAGTACTTC
CASSLRANAYEQYF
>TRBD1|TRBV28|TRBJ1-6|NA
TGTGCCAGCAGCCGCTGGGGGACAGCCTCACCCCTCCACTTT
CASSRWGTASPLHF
>TRBD2|TRBV18|TRBJ2-5|NA
TGTGCCAGCTCCAAAAGCCGAGCGGGGGGTCAAGAGACCCAGTACTTC
CASSKSRAGGQETQYF
>NA|TRBV5-4|TRBJ2-7|few
TGTGCCAGCAGCCCCGGCGGGGGCCTTTGGGGGCACGAGCAGTACTTC
CASSPGGGLWGHEQYF
>NA|TRBV10-3|TRBJ2-2|NA
TGTGCCATCAGTGACCAGACATTGAACACCGGGGAGCTGTTTTTT
CAISDQTLNTGELFF
>TRBD2|TRBV10-3|TRBJ2-3|NA
TGTGCCATCAATCGGGGGGGGGACCCCACAGATACGCAGTATTTT
CAINRGGDPTDTQYF
>NA|TRBV6-5|TRBJ2-2|NA
TGTGCCAGCAGCCCACCCCAGATCGGGGAGCTGTTTTTT
CASSPPQIGELFF
>NA|TRBV19|TRBJ1-2|once
TGTGCCAGTAGTGTCCATCTTCGGGACACAACTGTATGGTATGGCTACACCTTC
CASSVHLRDTTVWYGYTF
>TRBD1|TRBV7-9|TRBJ1-1|few
TGTGCCAGCACTCCCCAGGGGGCAACGAACACTGAAGCTTTCTTT
CASTPQGATNTEAFF
>NA|TRBV19|TRBJ2-6|few
TGTGCCAGTAGTAGTCCTCTGAGGGGGGCCAACGTCCTGACTTTC
CASSSPLRGANVLTF
>NA|TRBV21-1|TRBJ2-7|NA
TGTGCCAGCGCCTTCCCCCCGGGGATACCCTACGAGCAGTACTTC
CASAFPPGIPYEQYF
>NA|TRBV9|TRBJ1-5|few
TGTGCCAGCAGCTCCCAGCCCAGCGGGCAGCCCCAGCATTTT
CASSSQPSGQPQHF
>TRBD1|TRBV19|TRBJ2-7|NA
TGTGCCAGTAGTGGACAGGGCTACGAGCAGTACTTC
CASSGQGYEQYF
>NA|TRBV4-1|TRBJ2-7|NA
TGCGCCAGCAGCCAAGATTTAGTCTACGAGCAGTACTTC
CASSQDLVYEQYF
>TRBD2|TRBV6-1|TRBJ2-7|NA
TGTGCCAGCGGCGGGGGGCCCTACTACGAGCAGTACTTC
CASGGGPYYEQYF
>NA|TRBV2|TRBJ1-6|few
TGTGCCAGCAGTGACAGGGGAGGGAATACTAATTCACCCCTCCACTTT
CASSDRGGNTNSPLHF
>TRBD1|TRBV7-9|TRBJ1-4|NA
TGTGCCAGCAGCTTGATTAGTACAGGGGTACTGAATGAAAAACTGTTTTTT
CASSLISTGVLNEKLFF
>NA|TRBV19|TRBJ1-5|NA
TGTGCCAGTAGTATCCTTCGAACAGAGTATAGCAATCAGCCCCAGCATTTT
CASSILRTEYSNQPQHF
>NA|TRBV6-1|TRBJ2-3|NA
TGTGCCAGCAGTGTTAACGGGGATACGCAGTATTTT
CASSVNGDTQYF
>TRBD2|TRBV7-9|TRBJ2-1|NA
TGTGCCAGCACCGTTGCTAGCGGGGGGCTTGAGCAGTTCTTC
CASTVASGGLEQFF
>NA|TRBV5-1|TRBJ2-6|NA
TGCGCCAGCAGCTTCTTACAGGGATCTGGGGCCAACGTCCTGACTTTC
CASSFLQGSGANVLTF
>NA|TRBV6-6|TRBJ1-3|few
TGTGCCAGCAGTTACGATGCGGGAAACACCATATATTTT
CASSYDAGNTIYF